The 31 T cell receptor beta chains listed next were all sequenced from one sample in a study of Ad26.COV2.S vaccination and SARS-CoV-2 variants. Stated treatment: 19 received Ad26.COV2.S at low or high dose, single or two shots; about five received placebo; per-sample allocation not given. Samples were taken on day 63 after the first vaccine or placebo injection. Sequencing was performed with immunoSEQ multiplex PCR; in TCRdb, only in-frame clones are kept and a portion is missing. This table holds approximately 450,000 clones, 80% to 95% found once. Sequencing was performed on peripheral blood, taken in a trial of Ad26.COV2.S vaccine versus placebo. These receptors all come from a person between 18 and 59 years old who received the Ad26.COV2.S COVID-19 vaccine or a placebo.

V is TRBV20-1 and J is TRBJ1-5; 9 bases fit TRBD1. Losses at the gene ends were 3 bases for V and 1 base for J; bases not matched to a gene: 10. The CDR3 runs 17 residues. CDR1 and CDR2 from the germline V gene are DFQATT and SNEGSKA (reference sequence). The CDR3 spells CSASGDRERLSNQPQHF. The CDR3, as DNA: TGCAGTGCTAGTGGGGACAGGGAGCGCTTAAGCAATCAGCCCCAGCATTTT.

The chain combines TRBV29-1 with TRBJ2-7; no clear D gene. This CDR3 contains 12 residues. Deletions cut 4 bases from V and 6 bases from J, with 13 bases between. Germline lookup yields CDR1 SQVTM and CDR2 ANQGSEA. The CDR3 sequence: CSVAGPTPEQYF. CDR3 sequence (DNA): TGCAGCGTTGCGGGCCCCACCCCCGAGCAGTACTTC.

V is TRBV4-1 and J is TRBJ1-1; 10 nucleotides match TRBD1. Germline values: CDR1 MGHRA, CDR2 YSYEKL. With 0 bases clipped from V and 5 bases from J, the junction kept 9 bases outside the gene matches. CDR3 size: 17 residues. CDR3 sequence reads: CASSQERDRGGDTEAFF. The CDR3 bases are TGCGCCAGCAGCCAAGAAAGGGACAGGGGAGGAGATACTGAAGCTTTCTTT.

CDR3 residues: CASSLVQGSYNEQFF. As DNA, the CDR3 is TGCGCCAGCAGCTTAGTGCAGGGTTCCTACAATGAGCAGTTCTTC. The chain carries TRBV5-1 and TRBJ2-1; D perhaps matches TRBD1 (5 bases). Germline lookup yields CDR1 SGHRS and CDR2 YFSETQ. The CDR3 runs 15 residues. Trimming left V 2 bases short and J 1 base short, with 10 bases between.

The chain employs TRBV28 and TRBJ1-1; D gene ambiguous. This CDR3 contains 12 residues. The V gene's germline CDR1 is MDHEN and CDR2 SYDVKM. V was cut by 7 bases and J by 1 base, with 7 bases left in between. The CDR3 bases are TGTGCCAGCAAAGTGGGGAACACTGAAGCTTTCTTT. Translating it yields CASKVGNTEAFF. Complete variable domain (other parts from reference TRBV28 and TRBJ1-1): DVKVTQSSRYLVKRTGEKVFLECVQDMDHENMFWYRQDPGLGLRLIYFSYDVKMKEKGDIPEGYSVSREKKERFSLILESASTNQTSMYLCASKVGNTEAFFGQGTRLTVV.

The J gene is TRBJ1-4, the V gene TRBV12-3 or TRBV12-4; no clear D. Between the trimmed V and J ends, which lost 2 bases and 8 bases, there was a span of 9 bases. CDR3 length: 13 residues. The CDR3 loop is CASSLLQREKLFF. The CDR3 region has the DNA TGTGCCAGCAGTTTACTCCAACGCGAAAAACTGTTTTTT.

This chain links TRBV30 with TRBJ1-3; possible D gene TRBD1, 6 bases. There are 16 residues in the CDR3. V lost 0 bases and J 4 bases, leaving 16 bases between the germline ends. Germline assignment: CDR1 GTSNPN and CDR2 SVGIG (reference sequence). CDR3 sequence reads: CAWSVRQTGWGNTIYF. CDR3 coding DNA: TGTGCCTGGAGTGTACGCCAGACAGGCTGGGGAAACACCATATATTTT.

In this sample, this clone turned up a few times. The rearrangement links TRBV7-9 to TRBJ2-2, with 9 bases fitting TRBD1. J gave up 8 bases and V 4 bases, and 14 bases lay outside the gene matches. CDR3 length: 17 residues. Germline CDR1 and CDR2: SEHNR and FQNEAQ (reference sequence). Here the CDR3 DNA reads TGTGCCAGCAGCTCCCAGGGGACAGGGATAAGTTCGGGGGAGCTGTTTTTT. Protein sequence: CASSSQGTGISSGELFF.

The chain employs TRBV6-5 and TRBJ2-7; tentative D call: TRBD1 (6 bases). The CDR3 is made up of 13 amino acids. V was clipped by 6 bases and J by 1 base, with 10 bases between them. In germline, CDR1 is MNHEY, CDR2 SVGAGI. CDR3 DNA: TGTGCCAGCAGACGACAGGCATCCTACGAGCAGTACTTC. Protein product: CASRRQASYEQYF.

The genes are TRBV10-3 and TRBJ1-1; D is undetermined. This CDR3 region has 15 residues. Germline V gene sequence: CDR1 ENHRY, CDR2 SYGVKD. Deletions cut 3 bases from V and 1 base from J, with 12 bases between. CDR3: CAISDSKRANTEAFF. CDR3 nucleotides: TGTGCCATCAGTGACTCAAAGAGGGCGAACACTGAAGCTTTCTTT.

This clone was observed a few times. V is TRBV27 and J is TRBJ1-6, with D tentatively TRBD1 (5 bases). V was trimmed by 6 bases and J by 0 bases, leaving 9 bases between them. Per germline, CDR1 MNHEY and CDR2 SMNVEV (reference sequence). The CDR3 loop spans 15 amino acids. DNA of the CDR3: TGTGCCAGCAGACAGGACCGCTCCTATAATTCACCCCTCCACTTT. Its protein product is CASRQDRSYNSPLHF.

The rearrangement links TRBV7-9 to TRBJ2-1; the match to TRBD2 covers 13 bases. Germline V gives CDR1 SEHNR, CDR2 FQNEAQ (reference sequence). The V and J ends lost 3 bases and 5 bases, in that order; junction bases with no gene match: 10. The CDR3 spans 18 residues. CDR3 bases: TGTGCCAGCAGCTTCTCCGGACTAGCGGGAGTAGGGGACAATGAGCAGTTCTTC. It specifies CASSFSGLAGVGDNEQFF.

The chain carries TRBV20-1 and TRBJ2-1, with 10 bases lining up with TRBD1. The germline CDR1 and CDR2 sequences are DFQATT and SNEGSKA (reference sequence). The J segment lost 7 bases and the V segment lost 3 bases, leaving 18 bases of the junction unmatched. This CDR3 is built from 18 residues. The CDR3 sequence is CSASPIGYDRGRNNEQFF. The CDR3 DNA follows: TGCAGTGCTAGTCCTATCGGGTACGACAGGGGGCGTAATAATGAGCAGTTCTTC.

The V and J genes are TRBV19 and TRBJ2-2; 11 bases are shared with TRBD1. V lost 4 bases and J lost 3; bases outside the gene matches: 4. This CDR3 region has 16 residues. In germline, CDR1 is LNHDA, CDR2 SQIVND (reference sequence). The CDR3 DNA reads as TGTGCCAGTAGTAGACGGGGACAGGGGGACACCGGGGAGCTGTTTTTT. Translated, it gives CASSRRGQGDTGELFF.

This chain links TRBV28 with TRBJ1-5; a weak D match, TRBD1 (5 bases). V lost 3 bases, J lost 1 base, and 10 bases lay in between. CDR1 MDHEN and CDR2 SYDVKM come from the germline V gene. The CDR3 spans 15 residues. CDR3 region: CASSFPRQSNQPQHF. The CDR3 nucleotides are TGTGCCAGCAGTTTCCCTCGACAGAGCAATCAGCCCCAGCATTTT.

The rearrangement uses TRBV18 and TRBJ1-5; 8 bases are shared with TRBD1. Trimming at V came to 5 bases and at J to 2 bases, leaving 5 bases not matched to a gene. Germline loops: CDR1 KGHSH, CDR2 LQKENI. The CDR3 runs 15 residues. The DNA of the CDR3 is TGTGCCAGCTCAAAAACGGGACAGGGCAATCAGCCCCAGCATTTT. It encodes CASSKTGQGNQPQHF.

This clone was seen a few times. This chain links TRBV30 with TRBJ1-5, with a tentative D call TRBD1 (6 bases). This CDR3 comprises 13 residues. The germline V gene encodes CDR1 GTSNPN and CDR2 SVGIG (reference sequence). The V end was cut by 0 bases, the J end by 6 bases, with 9 bases between. For the CDR3, the DNA is TGTGCCTGGAGTGTAGCCAGGGGTCAGCCCCAGCATTTT. Translated: CAWSVARGQPQHF.

The CDR3 DNA reads as TGCGCCAGCAGTGAGTCTCTAGCGGGAGTCTACAATGAGCAGTTCTTC. Translation gives CASSESLAGVYNEQFF. The V gene is TRBV10-2, the J gene TRBJ2-1; 10 positions match TRBD2. Germline trimming cut 0 bases from V and 3 bases from J; bases unmatched to any gene: 2. The germline CDR1 and CDR2 sequences are WSHSY and SAAADI. This CDR3 region has 16 residues.

This clone was seen a few times. The V gene is TRBV5-4, the J gene TRBJ2-7; TRBD1 matches 7 bases. The germline V gene has CDR1 SGHNT and CDR2 YYREEE (reference sequence). This CDR3 contains 16 residues. J lost 2 bases, V lost 4 bases, and 12 bases had no gene match. The CDR3 reads CASSPPGQRQTYEQYF. CDR3 coding DNA: TGTGCCAGCAGCCCGCCGGGACAGCGACAAACCTACGAGCAGTACTTC.

This chain links TRBV5-1 with TRBJ2-1, with 7 nucleotides matching TRBD2. Losses at the gene ends were 4 bases for V and 1 base for J; bases not matched to a gene: 2. The CDR3 runs to 14 residues. Germline assignment: CDR1 SGHRS and CDR2 YFSETQ. The CDR3: CASSGLESYNEQFF. The CDR3 DNA reads as TGCGCCAGCAGCGGACTAGAGTCCTACAATGAGCAGTTCTTC.

J is TRBJ2-1 and V is TRBV10-3; D gene ambiguous. This CDR3 spans 14 amino acids. Per germline, CDR1 ENHRY and CDR2 SYGVKD. V dropped 5 bases and J dropped 6 bases, with 14 bases sitting between them. The CDR3 protein is CAISTSGRVNEQFF. CDR3 in DNA: TGTGCCATCAGTACATCTGGCCGCGTCAATGAGCAGTTCTTC.

This chain links TRBV6-4 with TRBJ2-2, with a tentative D call TRBD2 (6 bases). V was pared by 6 bases and J by 3 bases, with 11 bases between. CDR3 length: 14 amino acids. Per the germline V gene, CDR1 is MRHNA and CDR2 is SNTAGT. CDR3: CASRKEGDTGELFF. Here the CDR3 DNA reads TGTGCCAGCAGGAAGGAGGGTGACACCGGGGAGCTGTTTTTT.

J is TRBJ2-1 and V is TRBV6-5; 10 nucleotides match TRBD2. Per germline, CDR1 MNHEY and CDR2 SVGAGI. V dropped 6 bases and J dropped 5; count of bases not matched to a gene: 7. The CDR3 spans 15 residues. The CDR3 DNA reads TGTGCCAGCAGCACCATAGCGGGAGGTCACAATGAGCAGTTCTTC. The encoded protein is CASSTIAGGHNEQFF.

The V call is TRBV11-2, the J call TRBJ2-7, with D possibly being TRBD2 (6 bases). In germline, CDR1 is SGHAT, CDR2 FQNNGV. This CDR3 is 13 amino acids long. V lost 5 bases and J lost 5, with 13 bases in between. CDR3 DNA: TGTGCCAGCAGCCGAGGTGGGGGGAACGAGCAGTACTTC. Translation gives CASSRGGGNEQYF. The full variable domain, in which reference TRBV11-2 and TRBJ2-7 provide the parts outside the CDR3, is EAGVAQSPRYKIIEKRQSVAFWCNPISGHATLYWYQQILGQGPKLLIQFQNNGVVDDSQLPKDRFSAERLKGVDSTLKIQPAKLEDSAVYLCASSRGGGNEQYFGPGTRLTVT.

V gene TRBV28 combines with J gene TRBJ2-7; D unclear. This CDR3 comprises 14 residues. The ends were cut back, 5 bases at V and 3 bases at J, with 14 bases in the middle. CDR1 MDHEN and CDR2 SYDVKM come from the germline V gene. The DNA of the CDR3 is TGTGCCAGCAGTCCCTATGCGATACACTACGAGCAGTACTTC. It codes for CASSPYAIHYEQYF.

The rearrangement uses TRBV30 and TRBJ1-2; the match to TRBD1 covers 10 bases. V shed 2 bases and J 4 bases; nucleotides not matched to a gene: 1. The germline gives CDR1 GTSNPN, CDR2 SVGIG (reference sequence). This CDR3 has 13 residues. DNA for the CDR3: TGTGCCTGGAGTAGGGACAGGGGCTATGGCTACACCTTC. This gives the protein CAWSRDRGYGYTF.

The J gene is TRBJ1-1, the V gene TRBV29-1; D possibly corresponds to TRBD1 (5 bases). Germline lookup yields CDR1 SQVTM and CDR2 ANQGSEA. Trimming removed 5 bases at V and 0 bases at J, with 10 bases between. The CDR3 runs to 13 residues. This chain's CDR3 is CSVRRGVNTEAFF. The CDR3 DNA follows: TGCAGCGTTCGCCGGGGGGTGAACACTGAAGCTTTCTTT.

This chain links TRBV7-4 with TRBJ1-5, with a tentative D call TRBD1 (6 bases). Trimming removed 5 bases from V and 6 bases from J, with 14 bases in between. The CDR3 sequence is 14 residues long. Germline-derived CDR1 and CDR2 are SGHVT and SQSDAQ. The CDR3 here is CASSPGQRTQPQHF. In DNA, the CDR3 is TGTGCCAGCAGCCCAGGACAGAGAACTCAGCCCCAGCATTTT. The full variable domain, in which reference TRBV7-4 and TRBJ1-5 provide the parts outside the CDR3, is GAGVSQSPRYKVAKRGRDVALRCDSISGHVTLYWYRQTLGQGSEVLTYSQSDAQRDKSGRPSGRFSAERPERSVSTLKIQRTEQGDSAVYLCASSPGQRTQPQHFGDGTRLSIL.

The chain has TRBV20-1 and TRBJ1-6; D is undetermined. V gave up 3 bases and J gave up 5 bases, with 8 bases separating them. Germline V CDR1 and CDR2: DFQATT, SNEGSKA (reference sequence). The CDR3 runs 13 residues. CDR3 DNA: TGCAGTGCTAGTGAGCAGGATAATTCACCCCTCCACTTT. Its protein product is CSASEQDNSPLHF.

The chain is built from TRBV10-1 and TRBJ2-3, with a tentative D call TRBD1 (6 bases). Germline assignment: CDR1 WNHNN and CDR2 SYGVQD (reference sequence). The germline V and J ends were trimmed by 4 bases and 2 bases, with 10 bases remaining between them. The CDR3 runs 14 residues. The CDR3 is CASSGGHYTDTQYF. DNA for the CDR3: TGCGCCAGCAGTGGGGGACACTACACAGATACGCAGTATTTT.

The V call is TRBV27, the J call TRBJ2-3; 10 bases line up with TRBD2. Germline V lookup: CDR1 MNHEY, CDR2 SMNVEV (reference sequence). Trimming cost V 4 bases and J 7 bases; bases outside gene matches: 5. The CDR3 runs 14 residues. For the CDR3, the DNA is TGTGCCAGCAGTTCCAGCGGGAGGGGAAATACGCAGTATTTT. Amino acid sequence: CASSSSGRGNTQYF.